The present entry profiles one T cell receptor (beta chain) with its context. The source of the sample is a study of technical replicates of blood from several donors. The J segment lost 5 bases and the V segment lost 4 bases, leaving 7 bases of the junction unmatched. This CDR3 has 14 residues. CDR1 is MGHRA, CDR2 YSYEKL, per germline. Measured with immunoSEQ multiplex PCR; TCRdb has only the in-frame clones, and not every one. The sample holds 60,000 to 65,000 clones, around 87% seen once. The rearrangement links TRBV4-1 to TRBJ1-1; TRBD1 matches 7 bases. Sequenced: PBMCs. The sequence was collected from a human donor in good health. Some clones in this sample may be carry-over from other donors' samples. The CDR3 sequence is CASSREQGWTEAFF. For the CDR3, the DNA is TGCGCCAGCAGCCGGGAACAGGGGTGGACTGAAGCTTTCTTT.